The 20 T cell receptor beta chains listed next were all sequenced from one sample in a study of long-term antiretroviral therapy in people with HIV (dated by TCRdb to 2021 to 2024). The immunoSEQ hsTCRB v3.0 assay was used at survey level resolution to sequence the TRB variable region. TCRdb obtained this table from immuneACCESS and retained in-frame rearrangements with V and J assigned. These tables miss some clones; where compared with another copy, unresolved V genes account for less than half of the shortfall, and the remainder is unexplained. This sample comprises approximately 25,000 clones, around 80% of them detected only once. Clones ranked in the top ten supply 4.5% to 5.5% of the sample. Sequenced here: unsorted PBMCs, sampled 0.5 years after starting antiretroviral therapy. The source of these receptors is a middle-aged woman with HIV.

This chain joins TRBV2 and TRBJ2-5, with TRBD2 identical over 7 bases. V was clipped by 8 bases and J by 4 bases; unmatched bases: 4. Germline V gene sequence: CDR1 SNHLY, CDR2 FYNNEI. There are 12 residues in the CDR3. CDR3 in amino acids: CASRWGGETQYF. The CDR3, as DNA: TGTGCCAGCCGCTGGGGGGGAGAGACCCAGTACTTC.

J is TRBJ1-2 and V is TRBV29-1, with 7 nucleotides matching TRBD1. V was pared by 7 bases and J by 0 bases, with 5 bases of the junction left unmatched. Germline V lookup: CDR1 SQVTM, CDR2 ANQGSEA. CDR3 length: 13 residues. CDR3 DNA sequence: TGCAGCGCCAACAGGGGCTCTAACTATGGCTACACCTTC. Translated, it gives CSANRGSNYGYTF. The full variable domain, completed using reference TRBV29-1 and TRBJ1-2, is SAVISQKPSRDICQRGTSLTIQCQVDSQVTMMFWYRQQPGQSLTLIATANQGSEATYESGFVIDKFPISRPNLTFSTLTVSNMSPEDSSIYLCSANRGSNYGYTFGSGTRLTVV.

This clone was detected only a few times. The V gene is TRBV7-7, the J gene TRBJ2-5, with 8 bases that match TRBD2. The ends lost 4 bases at V and 7 bases at J; junction bases unmatched: 5. The length of the CDR3 is 13 residues. Germline-derived CDR1 and CDR2 are SSHAT and FNYEAQ (reference sequence). CDR3 nucleotide sequence: TGTGCCAGCAGCTCGGGACTAGAGGCGACCCAGTACTTC. Translated: CASSSGLEATQYF.

The chain has TRBV7-2 and TRBJ1-6; 7 bases line up with TRBD1. The trim removed 0 bases at V and 9 bases at J, leaving 5 bases unmatched. Germline-derived CDR1 and CDR2 are SGHTA and FQGNSA. The length of the CDR3 is 15 residues. The CDR3 is CASSLAAGGSSPLHF. The CDR3, as DNA: TGTGCCAGCAGCTTAGCAGCAGGGGGTAGTTCACCCCTCCACTTT.

The V gene is TRBV4-3, the J gene TRBJ2-5; 7 bases fit TRBD2. Germline loops: CDR1 LGHNA, CDR2 YSLEER. V was pared by 0 bases and J by 5 bases, with 15 bases of the junction left unmatched. The CDR3 has 18 amino acids. CDR3 amino acids: CASSQDLGSGHAEETQYF. In DNA, the CDR3 is TGCGCCAGCAGCCAAGATTTGGGTAGCGGGCATGCCGAGGAGACCCAGTACTTC.

The CDR3 loop reads CASSLRQGAAGELFF. CDR3 bases: TGTGCCAGCAGCTTGCGACAAGGGGCCGCCGGGGAGCTGTTTTTT. The chain recombines TRBV5-6 with TRBJ2-2; possibly TRBD1 for D (5 bases). The CDR3 runs to 15 residues. Germline values: CDR1 SGHDT, CDR2 YYEEEE. V dropped 1 base and J dropped 6 bases, with 13 bases sitting between them.

V is TRBV18 and J is TRBJ2-3; weak D call: TRBD1 (6 bases). The CDR3 runs 13 residues. The V gene's germline CDR1 is KGHSH and CDR2 LQKENI. The V and J ends lost 4 bases and 7 bases respectively, with 12 bases between them. CDR3 nucleotides: TGTGCCAGCTCACTGGACAGTTCCAATACGCAGTATTTT. Translation gives CASSLDSSNTQYF.

In its sample, this clone was seen once. This sequence joins TRBV28 and TRBJ1-6; D unresolved. The CDR3 is 12 amino acids. Germline CDR1 and CDR2: MDHEN and SYDVKM. V lost 2 bases, J lost 8 bases, and 4 bases lay in between. The CDR3 loop is CASSLQHSPLHF. The DNA for the CDR3 is TGTGCCAGCAGTTTACAGCATTCACCCCTCCACTTT.

The V call is TRBV10-3, the J call TRBJ2-1; D gene ambiguous. Trimming left V 8 bases short and J 7 bases short, with 6 bases between. Germline V lookup: CDR1 ENHRY, CDR2 SYGVKD. This CDR3 has 10 residues. The DNA for the CDR3 is TGTGCCATCGGCGAGAATGAGCAGTTCTTC. The encoded protein is CAIGENEQFF.

This chain uses TRBV9 with TRBJ2-5; either TRBD1 or TRBD2 may supply D (6 bases each). CDR3 size: 17 residues. V lost 3 bases, J lost 2 bases, and 20 bases lay in between. Germline CDR1 SGDLS, CDR2 YYNGEE. For the CDR3, the DNA is TGTGCCAGCAGCGATGGGGGGCGAGGATTTGGACAAGAGACCCAGTACTTC. Protein sequence: CASSDGGRGFGQETQYF.

The genes are TRBV7-9 and TRBJ2-3; D gene ambiguous. This CDR3 is 12 amino acids long. Germline V lookup: CDR1 SEHNR, CDR2 FQNEAQ (reference sequence). V was pared by 11 bases and J by 0 bases, with 9 bases between. The CDR3: CAGTGSTDTQYF. CDR3 sequence (DNA): TGTGCCGGTACTGGTAGCACAGATACGCAGTATTTT. Based on the CDR3 plus reference TRBV7-9 and TRBJ2-3, the full variable domain is DTGVSQNPRHKITKRGQNVTFRCDPISEHNRLYWYRQTLGQGPEFLTYFQNEAQLEKSRLLSDRFSAERPKGSFSTLEIQRTEQGDSAMYLCAGTGSTDTQYFGPGTRLTVL.

This clone was seen just once. The CDR3 DNA follows: TGTGCCAGCAGCTTAGCGGGTTATTGGGATACGCAGTATTTT. Translating it yields CASSLAGYWDTQYF. The chain is built from TRBV11-2 and TRBJ2-3; the D is unclear. CDR1 and CDR2 (germline): SGHAT, FQNNGV. The V end was cut by 1 base, the J end by 6 bases, with 11 bases between. CDR3 length: 14 residues.

As DNA, the CDR3 is TGTGCCTGGAGTGTAGCGGGACCCTCTGGGGCCAACGTCCTGACTTTC. Translation: CAWSVAGPSGANVLTF. This chain connects TRBV30 to TRBJ2-6, with TRBD2 identical over 7 bases. V trimming: 0 bases; J trimming: 0 bases; junction bases outside the gene matches: 2. Germline values: CDR1 GTSNPN, CDR2 SVGIG (reference sequence). The CDR3 runs 16 residues.

This chain's CDR3 is CASSYSKDSSGNTIYF. The CDR3 DNA follows: TGTGCCAGCAGTTACTCGAAGGACAGCTCTGGAAACACCATATATTTT. V is TRBV6-5 and J is TRBJ1-3, with D perhaps matching TRBD1 (6 bases). The CDR3 covers 16 residues. V was shortened by 0 bases and J by 0 bases, with 9 bases between the two germline ends. Germline CDR1 and CDR2: MNHEY and SVGAGI.

This chain uses TRBV19 with TRBJ2-1; 14 bases map to TRBD2. The germline V gene has CDR1 LNHDA and CDR2 SQIVND (reference sequence). Trimming took 4 bases from V and 11 from J; bases not matched to a gene: 7. The CDR3 has 15 residues. CDR3 bases: TGTGCCAGTAGTACCGGGACTAGCGGGGGCGGTCAGCAGTTCTTC. The encoded protein is CASSTGTSGGGQQFF.

This chain connects TRBV30 to TRBJ2-3, with D maybe TRBD2 (6 bases). The CDR3 contains 14 residues. The ends were cut back, 0 bases at V and 4 bases at J, with 11 bases in the middle. Germline V gives CDR1 GTSNPN, CDR2 SVGIG (reference sequence). CDR3 nucleotides: TGTGCCTGGAGTGTACAGGCGGGGTCAGATACGCAGTATTTT. It encodes CAWSVQAGSDTQYF.

The CDR3 nucleotides are TGTGCCAGCAGTATAGACCGACAGGGGGTGTCTTCTAGCACAGATACGCAGTATTTT. It is translated as CASSIDRQGVSSSTDTQYF. The chain has TRBV28 and TRBJ2-3, with 9 nucleotides matching TRBD1. Germline V gene data show CDR1 as MDHEN and CDR2 as SYDVKM. Trimming cost V 5 bases and J 0 bases; bases outside gene matches: 15. The length of the CDR3 is 19 residues. Full variable domain (outside the CDR3, taken from reference TRBV28 and TRBJ2-3): DVKVTQSSRYLVKRTGEKVFLECVQDMDHENMFWYRQDPGLGLRLIYFSYDVKMKEKGDIPEGYSVSREKKERFSLILESASTNQTSMYLCASSIDRQGVSSSTDTQYFGPGTRLTVL.

The chain joins TRBV5-4 to TRBJ1-2; D is perhaps TRBD1 (5 bases). The CDR3 loop spans 14 amino acids. V was cut by 5 bases and J by 4 bases, with 15 bases left in between. CDR1 is SGHNT, CDR2 YYREEE, per germline (reference sequence). The chain's CDR3 is CASSSTGTFYGYTF. DNA for the CDR3: TGTGCCAGCAGTTCCACCGGGACGTTCTATGGCTACACCTTC.

The V and J genes are TRBV7-2 and TRBJ2-3; D may be TRBD1 (6 bases). The V and J ends lost 2 bases and 3 bases respectively, with 9 bases between them. This CDR3 has 14 residues. CDR1 and CDR2 from the germline V gene are SGHTA and FQGNSA. The CDR3 protein is CASSLSGVTDTQYF. The CDR3 bases are TGTGCCAGCAGCTTATCAGGGGTTACAGATACGCAGTATTTT.

The chain recombines TRBV6-5 with TRBJ1-1; tentative D call: TRBD1 (5 bases). This CDR3 comprises 13 residues. V shed 0 bases and J shed 6 bases, with 8 bases lying between them. Germline CDR1 MNHEY, CDR2 SVGAGI. This CDR3 reads CASSYSGGSEAFF. CDR3 bases: TGTGCCAGCAGTTACTCTGGGGGATCTGAAGCTTTCTTT.